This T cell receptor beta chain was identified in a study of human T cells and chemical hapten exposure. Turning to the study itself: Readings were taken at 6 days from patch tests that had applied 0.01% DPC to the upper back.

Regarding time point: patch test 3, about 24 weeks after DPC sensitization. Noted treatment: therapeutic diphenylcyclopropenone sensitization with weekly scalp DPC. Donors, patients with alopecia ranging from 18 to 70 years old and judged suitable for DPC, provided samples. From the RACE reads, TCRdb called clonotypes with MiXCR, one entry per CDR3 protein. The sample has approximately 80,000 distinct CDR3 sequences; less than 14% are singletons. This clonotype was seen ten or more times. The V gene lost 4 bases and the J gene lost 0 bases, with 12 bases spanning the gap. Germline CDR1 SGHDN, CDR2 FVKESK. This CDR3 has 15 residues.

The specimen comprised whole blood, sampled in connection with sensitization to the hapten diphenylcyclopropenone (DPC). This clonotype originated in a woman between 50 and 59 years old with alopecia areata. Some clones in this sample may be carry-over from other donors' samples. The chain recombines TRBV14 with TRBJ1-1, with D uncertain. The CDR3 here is CASSLRTGMNTEAFF. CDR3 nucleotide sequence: TGTGCCAGCAGCCTCCGGACGGGGATGAACACTGAAGCTTTCTTT.